This entry features one T cell receptor beta chain sequence. This clone appeared a few times. Its cognate antigen has yet to be identified. No clone much larger than this one lies a single base away; base qualities are absent. The CDR1 and CDR2 encoded by the germline V gene are MGHDK and SYGVNS. The CDR3, cysteine through phenylalanine, is 15 amino acids long. The read is trimmed to its CDR3 DNA, 45 bases read in frame from base 1. The germline ends are 12 bases apart after V is trimmed by 2 bases and J by 2 bases. This sample is drawn from a study of cytomegalovirus exposure and HLA in healthy donors (dated by TCRdb to the late 2010s). Broadly, across the study: In an earlier analysis of under 750 of the donors, around 290 Gb of sequence data and about 110 million unique TCR beta sequences from roughly 180 million T cells were reported. A later genetic analysis took genome-wide SNP genotypes for about 55% of the roughly 700 donors and used that subset as a discovery cohort. Approximately 330 gigabases of sequencing data and tens of millions of unique TCR sequences made up an early release that covered 500 to 650 HLA-typed donors. High-throughput TCR immunosequencing, statistical association of individual TCRs with disease status, and machine learning were combined to predict cytomegalovirus infection status. The aim of the study was to test whether cataloging public T cell receptors could identify signatures of past pathogen exposure. Four to six DR-DQ haplotypes were handled as single units for association and clustering because linkage in the cohort was strong. A later analysis re-analyzed previously published TCR beta repertoires from several hundred donors and added high-resolution HLA genotyping to study TCR occurrence patterns. Among 398 genotyped donors of the cohort, an average of around 240,000 unique TCR beta nucleotide sequences were sequenced per donor, about a sixth of them non-productive. The study profiled the T cell repertoires of more than 500 subjects by immunosequencing and related them to cytomegalovirus serostatus. Alongside the repertoire data, information on donor age, sex, ethnicity and CMV serostatus was compiled. The later analysis used no new phenotypic data to find candidate immune exposures, relying instead on TCR beta sequences and their occurrence across donors. Of the roughly 400 genotyped donors, 75% to 85% were placed in the genetic ancestry cluster associated with self-reported Caucasian donors. Typing coverage differed by locus: A, B, C, DRB1 and DQB1 were typed in roughly 620-630 donors, DQA1 in about 510, DPA1 in roughly 590, and DPB1 in 472. HLA typing covered class I and class II loci at four-digit resolution. Along with the approximately 650-subject first cohort, a separate validation cohort of over a hundred different subjects was used. An earlier analysis of approximately 630 of the donors applied high-throughput TCR beta sequencing to assess whether each TCR beta V gene segment acted as functional or pseudogenic. Every discovery cohort repertoire had been produced on one sequencing platform.

Library creation used the immunoSEQ multiplex PCR assay. For the multiplex PCR, a mixture combining 60 forward primers for TCR Vbeta segments and 13 reverse primers for TCR Jbeta segments was used. The CDR3 region of rearranged TCR beta genes was amplified from genomic DNA by a multiplex PCR assay. The Illumina HiSeq System was used to sequence the amplified TCR beta libraries as 87-base-pair reads. The published analysis was carried out like this. A later analysis counted some 80 million unique TCR beta chains across the 500 to 850 repertoires, and roughly 11 million of these chains were shared by at least two donors. Raw reads were error-corrected and collapsed into unique sequences by a nearest-neighbor algorithm in which closely related sequences were merged to remove PCR and sequencing errors. To assign V, D and J gene segments, CDR3 sequences were aligned to IMGT reference sequences. For a sequence to be retained, at least a six-nucleotide match to both a V gene segment and a J gene segment was required. Rearrangements were classified as productive when the CDR3 lacked stop codons and remained in frame with V and J, and all other rearrangements were classified as non-productive. CDR3 was defined by IMGT convention, running from the second conserved V-encoded cysteine to the conserved J-encoded phenylalanine. The earlier analysis of approximately 500 of the donors excluded sequences that lacked an unambiguous match to a single V gene segment. In an earlier analysis of around 600 of the donors, V segments were called functional above 56.7% productive rearrangements and were called segregating when the between-donor standard deviation exceeded 5%. A statistical classification framework was developed to diagnose cytomegalovirus status using the catalog of TCR beta chain sequences. V and J gene assignment, in a later analysis, came from comparing TCR nucleotide sequences with IMGT/GENE-DB human TR gene sequences. In a later analysis, CDR3 sequences and most-parsimonious VDJ recombination scenarios were assigned using the TCRdist pipeline. In a later analysis, each TCR beta chain was defined by its CDR3 amino acid sequence together with its V-gene family, and reads lacking a unique V-gene family were excluded. A later analysis removed several hundred highly shared, low-generation-probability nucleotide sequences to deal with suspected cross-contamination and a sequencing artifact. A later analysis calculated a clonal expansion index for each public chain from normalized within-repertoire ranks of inferred template counts. In a later analysis, generation probabilities were computed with a VDJ recombination model fitted to out-of-frame rearrangements, and the resulting probabilities were checked against IGoR. Hypergeometric tests were used in a later analysis to score TCR-TCR, TCR-HLA and TCR-CMV co-occurrence, with a repertoire-size bias correction applied to the TCR pairs. To estimate false discovery rates, a later analysis permuted the HLA or CMV assignments 20 times. In a later analysis, co-occurring TCRs were grouped using DBSCAN, with TCRdist sequence similarity added in when clustering inside HLA-allele-positive subsets. For co-occurrence clustering, repertoires with fewer than 30,000 or more than 120,000 public chains were excluded, along with five or six repertoires with anomalous nucleotide sharing. This is the immuneACCESS table as TCRdb keeps it, with only in-frame sequences that have V and J called. A part of the clones is gone; compared with another copy, unresolved V genes explain less than half, and the rest is unexplained. That table gives V, J and clone size, and the DNA gave D and trimming. This sample is represented by about 160,000 clones; over 75% of them were singletons. The top ten clones comprise about 1.4% of the sample.

General study outcomes and caveats: An association between a missense DCLRE1C variant and V-gene and J-gene trimming of TCR beta chains was found in a later genetic analysis and replicated in an independent cohort. Because HLA typing was missing for some donors at each locus, association tests included only the typed subset. It was suggested by the authors that the approach could potentially be generalized to other disease states and immunological phenotypes. Some IMGT-functional V segments, including TRBV6-2 and TRBV6-3, could not be told apart with the 87-base-pair reads, so those segments were excluded. A cluster of highly shared sequence variants was judged likely to represent a technical artifact of the sequencing pipeline. Three of the identified cytomegalovirus-associated TCR beta chains were confirmed in vitro to be specific for cytomegalovirus antigens. In this cohort, only TCR beta chains were sequenced, and detectable features were limited by the absence of alpha or paired-chain data. Assigning TCR associations to individual alleles was difficult when HLA alleles, especially DR and DQ, strongly co-occurred. While some public TCRs were present in many individuals, most TCR sequences turned up only very rarely across donors. In a later analysis, several top co-occurrence clusters were reported to appear linked to parvovirus B19, influenza, CMV and Epstein-Barr virus. A later analysis found that TCR association rates varied across HLA loci, with DRB1 alleles showing the most associated TCRs and HLA-C alleles the fewest. A further reported finding was that TCR beta sequences accurately predicted the HLA-A and HLA-B alleles for most subjects in the first cohort. In an earlier analysis of some 540 of the donors, most TCR beta V segments appeared in productive rearrangements about 87% or about 30% of the time, broadly matching IMGT annotations. Sequencing depth was assumed to be roughly uniform across donors in the presence/absence analyses, though that assumption may not hold. In the study, about 150 TCR beta chains were listed as associated with cytomegalovirus. Most CMV-associated TCR beta chains appeared to be HLA-restricted in a later analysis, and the HLA associations seemed to be driven largely by CMV exposure. A later analysis associated approximately 17,000 TCR beta sequences with specific HLA alleles at a false discovery rate of 0.05. For the cohort, immune exposure information was limited to CMV serostatus. Correlated functional status among segregating V segments might reflect linkage disequilibrium, but an unknown experimental factor could not be ruled out. Compared with equally common non-associated chains, HLA-associated TCR beta chains in a later analysis were more clonally expanded and had lower generation probabilities. Because counts were too low, about 17 rarely observed V segments, including chromosome 9 orphons, were excluded from the earlier analysis of 587 of the donors. In a later genetic analysis, fewer N-insertions in productive TCRs were reported among donors in an Asian-associated ancestry cluster than the roughly 700-donor mean. In both the original and validation cohorts, the classifier was reported to diagnose cytomegalovirus status with high specificity and sensitivity.

In total, 630 or so healthy bone marrow donors made up the cohort. All cohort members were sampled while nominally healthy, although unrecorded immune exposures were likely present. The donor was CMV seronegative and was included in the group of hundreds of seronegative cohort members. Each donor provided a peripheral blood sample, and peripheral blood mononuclear cells were used for TCR beta sequencing. The Qiagen DNeasy Blood Extraction Kit was used to extract genomic DNA from the blood cell samples. The sequence links TRBV25-1 to TRBJ2-5; the D segment cannot be called with confidence. The TCR sequence derives from a woman in her twenties or thirties in good health and CMV-seronegative. Sequences were obtained from PBMCs. The sequenced DNA is TGTGCCAGCAGTGAAGTCGGCGGTTGGCAAGAGACCCAGTACTTC. Translation gives CASSEVGGWQETQYF.